This T cell receptor beta chain was identified during a study of blood T cells in healthy people across ages. General study points: Naive CD4+ cells and diversity were both higher in long-lived donors than in aged donors.

Only a few counts were recorded for this clonotype. Its antigen is as yet unknown. Combining a sample-barcoded 5' primer with a J-beta primer mix, a second PCR ran for about 7 to 11 cycles. TCRdb re-called the 5' RACE reads with MiXCR, one entry per CDR3 protein. The table shows around 1,600,000 distinct CDR3 sequences, with roughly two fifths occurring only once. V gave up 1 base and J gave up 0 bases, with 7 bases separating them. The germline V gene has CDR1 SGHVS and CDR2 FQNEAQ. The CDR3 runs to 15 residues. The TCR comes from a woman younger than 35 in good health. The rearrangement joins TRBV7-8 to TRBJ2-4, with D uncertain. The sequencing input was blood. CDR3 loop: CASSLDEVAKNIQYF. Written as DNA, the CDR3 is TGTGCCAGCAGCTTAGATGAGGTAGCCAAAAACATTCAGTACTTC.